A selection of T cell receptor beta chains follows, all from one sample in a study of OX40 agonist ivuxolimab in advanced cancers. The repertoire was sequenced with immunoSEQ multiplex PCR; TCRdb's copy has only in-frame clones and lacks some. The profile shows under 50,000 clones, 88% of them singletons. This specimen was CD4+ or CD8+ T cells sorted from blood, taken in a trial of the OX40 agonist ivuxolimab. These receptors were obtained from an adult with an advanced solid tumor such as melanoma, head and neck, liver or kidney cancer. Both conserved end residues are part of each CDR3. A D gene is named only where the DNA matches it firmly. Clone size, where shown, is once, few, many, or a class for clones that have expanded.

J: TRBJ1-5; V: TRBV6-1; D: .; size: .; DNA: TGTGCCAGCAGTGAACCGACAGGCCCCAATCAGCCCCAGCATTTT; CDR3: CASSEPTGPNQPQHF
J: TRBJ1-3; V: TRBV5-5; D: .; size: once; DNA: TGTGCCAGCAGCTTAGAGGGCAGCGGAACTGGAAACACCATATATTTT; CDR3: CASSLEGSGTGNTIYF
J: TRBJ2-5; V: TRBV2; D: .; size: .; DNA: TGTGCCATAGGAGGGGGGCGAGAGACCCAGTACTTC; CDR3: CAIGGGRETQYF
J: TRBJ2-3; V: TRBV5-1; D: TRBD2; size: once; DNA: TGCGCCAGTGGTAGCGGGGGCAGAGATACGCAGTATTTT; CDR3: CASGSGGRDTQYF
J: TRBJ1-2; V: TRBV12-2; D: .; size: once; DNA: TGTGCAAGTCGCTTCGACCGGACACGTGGGGGGCGCAACTATGGCTACACCTTC; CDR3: CASRFDRTRGGRNYGYTF
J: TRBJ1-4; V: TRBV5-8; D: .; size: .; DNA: TGTGCCAGCAGCTTGTTGGGCAGGGAGGCTGAAAAACTGTTTTTT; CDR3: CASSLLGREAEKLFF
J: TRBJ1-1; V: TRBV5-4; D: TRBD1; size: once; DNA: TGTGCCAGCAGCTTGGTAGGGGGCGCAGCTGAAGCTTTCTTT; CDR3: CASSLVGGAAEAFF
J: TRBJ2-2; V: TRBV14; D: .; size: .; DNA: TGTGCCAGCAGCCAGACTCGGGCGAACACCGGGGAGCTGTTTTTT; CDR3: CASSQTRANTGELFF
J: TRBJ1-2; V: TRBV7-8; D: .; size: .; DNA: TGTGCCAGCAGCTTCGGGACGGGACTTAACTATGGCTACACCTTC; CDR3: CASSFGTGLNYGYTF
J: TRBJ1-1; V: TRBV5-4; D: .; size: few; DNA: TGTGCCAGCAGCTCCGGTGCAGGCTTGAACACTGAAGCTTTCTTT; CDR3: CASSSGAGLNTEAFF
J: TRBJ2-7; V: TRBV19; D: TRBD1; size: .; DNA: TGTGCCAGTAGTATCGGGACAGGGAGCTCCTACGAGCAGTACTTC; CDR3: CASSIGTGSSYEQYF
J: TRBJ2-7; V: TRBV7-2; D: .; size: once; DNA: TGTGCCAGCAGCTTAGTCGAGGGCTACGAGCAGTACTTC; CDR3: CASSLVEGYEQYF
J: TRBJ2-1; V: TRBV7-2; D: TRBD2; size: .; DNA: TGTGCCAGCAGCTTAGGGGGGGGTACGAGCAGTGAGCAGTTCTTC; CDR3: CASSLGGGTSSEQFF
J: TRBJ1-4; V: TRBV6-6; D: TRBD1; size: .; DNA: TGTGCCAGCAGTACCCCTCGACAGGGATGGGGTGAAAAACTGTTTTTT; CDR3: CASSTPRQGWGEKLFF
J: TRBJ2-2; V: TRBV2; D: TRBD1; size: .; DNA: TGTGCCAGCAACACTGGACAGGGATCCACCGGGGAGCTGTTTTTT; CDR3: CASNTGQGSTGELFF
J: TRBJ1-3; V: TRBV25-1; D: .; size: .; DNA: TGTGCCAGCAGTGAACAAACAGGGTTTCGGAACACCATATATTTT; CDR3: CASSEQTGFRNTIYF
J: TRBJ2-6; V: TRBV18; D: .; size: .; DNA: TGTGCCAGCTCACCACCTAGCGGTTACTCTGGGGCCAACGTCCTGACTTTC; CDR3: CASSPPSGYSGANVLTF
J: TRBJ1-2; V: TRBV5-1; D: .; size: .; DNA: TGCGCCAGCAGCTTGGCAGGGAACTATGGCTACACCTTC; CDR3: CASSLAGNYGYTF
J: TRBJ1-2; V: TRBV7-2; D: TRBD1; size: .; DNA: TGTGCCAGCAGCACTCTTATACAGGGGGCGCGTGGATATGGCTACACCTTC; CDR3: CASSTLIQGARGYGYTF
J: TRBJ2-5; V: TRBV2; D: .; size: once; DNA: TGTGCCAGCAAGGGCAGCGGGCAAGAGACCCAGTACTTC; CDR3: CASKGSGQETQYF
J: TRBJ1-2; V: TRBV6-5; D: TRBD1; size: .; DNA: TGTGCCAGCAGCAGACAGGGCCGGGGAGAGTATGGCTACACCTTC; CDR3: CASSRQGRGEYGYTF
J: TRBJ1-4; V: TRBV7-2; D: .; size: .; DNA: TGTGCCAGCAGCTTACTACGAACAGGGTATAAAGAAAAACTGTTTTTT; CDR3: CASSLLRTGYKEKLFF
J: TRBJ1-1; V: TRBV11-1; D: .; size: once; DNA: TGTGCCAGCAGCTTCCCCGGGAACACTGAAGCTTTCTTT; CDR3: CASSFPGNTEAFF
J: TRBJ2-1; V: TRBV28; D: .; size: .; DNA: TGTGCCAGCAGTCCACCTCCGAGGGGGGCGAATGAGCAGTTCTTC; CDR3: CASSPPPRGANEQFF